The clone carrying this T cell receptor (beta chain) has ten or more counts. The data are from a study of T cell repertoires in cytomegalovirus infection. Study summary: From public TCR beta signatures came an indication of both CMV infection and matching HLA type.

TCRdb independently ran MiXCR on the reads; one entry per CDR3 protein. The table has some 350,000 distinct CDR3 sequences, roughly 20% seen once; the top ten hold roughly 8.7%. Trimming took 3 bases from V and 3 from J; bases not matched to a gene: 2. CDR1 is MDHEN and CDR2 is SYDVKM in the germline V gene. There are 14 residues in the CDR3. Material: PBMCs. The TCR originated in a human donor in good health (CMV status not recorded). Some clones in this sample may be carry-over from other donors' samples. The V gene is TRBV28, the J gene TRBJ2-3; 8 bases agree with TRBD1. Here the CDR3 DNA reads TGTGCCAGCAGTTTGGACAGGGAAACAGATACGCAGTATTTT. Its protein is CASSLDRETDTQYF.